A single sample is the source of the 19 T cell receptor beta chains below, sequenced in a study of CD8 T cells in ankylosing spondylitis (dated by TCRdb to between 2016 and 2019). Library prep was done by 5' RACE. TCRdb shows the sequencer as Illumina HiSeq 2500. TCRdb itself trimmed the public reads at Q25 with fastp, ran MiXCR and retained productive beta chains. A single entry per CDR3 protein holds the most common genes and DNA from its merged rows. The sample contains approximately 100,000 distinct CDR3 sequences, about 8.6% of them found a single time. Together, the top ten hold 9.5% to 10% of the sample. What was sequenced was blood, either unsorted or a sorted T cell fraction (not recorded which). These receptors all come from a male donor with ankylosing spondylitis or in good health (not recorded which).

For this clonotype: A much larger clone differs from this one at a single base, so this may be a read error. The chain links TRBV19 to TRBJ2-1, with 7 bases lining up with TRBD2. The trim removed 11 bases at V and 6 bases at J, leaving 16 bases unmatched. The CDR3 has 15 amino acids. Germline lookup yields CDR1 LNHDA and CDR2 SQIVND (reference sequence). CDR3 protein: CAGQRLGLDGNEQFF. The CDR3 DNA reads as TGTGCCGGCCAGCGACTTGGACTAGACGGCAATGAGCAGTTCTTC.

This clonotype was picked up many times. This chain uses TRBV7-9 with TRBJ1-4, with no clear D. Germline-derived CDR1 and CDR2 are SEHNR and FQNEAQ (reference sequence). The CDR3 loop spans 14 amino acids. V lost 6 bases and J 8 bases, leaving 16 bases between the germline ends. CDR3 loop: CASSFWDPGEKLFF. The DNA of the CDR3 is TGTGCCAGCAGTTTCTGGGATCCTGGAGAAAAACTGTTTTTT.

There are many counts of this clonotype. The rearrangement links TRBV29-1 to TRBJ2-3; D uncertain. This CDR3 spans 14 amino acids. Germline V gives CDR1 SQVTM, CDR2 ANQGSEA. V lost 7 bases and J lost 0, with 14 bases in between. CDR3 in DNA: TGCAGCGCCCAGATAGGACCCAGCACAGATACGCAGTATTTT. Amino acids: CSAQIGPSTDTQYF.

This clonotype showed up many times. The genes are TRBV12-3 or TRBV12-4 and TRBJ1-3; D uncertain. V shed 3 bases and J shed 6 bases, with 12 bases lying between them. This CDR3 has 14 residues. CDR3 residues: CASSFRLDENTIYF. The CDR3 DNA reads as TGTGCCAGCAGTTTTCGGCTGGACGAAAACACCATATATTTT.

This clonotype was picked up a small number of times. The CDR3 region has the DNA TGTGCCAGCAGGTCTCTCCCCGGGACAGGACCGAGCTCCTATAATTCACCCCTCCACTTT. It yields the protein CASRSLPGTGPSSYNSPLHF. The chain has TRBV11-1 and TRBJ1-6; TRBD1 aligns across 8 bases. The CDR3 contains 20 residues. CDR1 SGHAT and CDR2 FQDESV come from the germline V gene (reference sequence). V lost 6 bases and J lost 0; bases outside the gene matches: 16.

The CDR3 reads CASSSMSSAGGHNEQFF. CDR3 nucleotide sequence: TGTGCCAGCAGCTCCATGTCTTCTGCGGGGGGCCACAATGAGCAGTTCTTC. The rearrangement uses TRBV7-9 and TRBJ2-1; 8 bases agree with TRBD2. Germline CDR1 SEHNR, CDR2 FQNEAQ (reference sequence). The CDR3 is 17 residues long. Trimming removed 4 bases from V and 5 bases from J; junction bases left unmatched: 13.

This clonotype was recorded at least ten times. The V call is TRBV7-2, the J call TRBJ2-7, with D perhaps TRBD2 (6 bases). From germline, CDR1 is SGHTA and CDR2 FQGNSA. This CDR3 contains 16 residues. V lost 4 bases and J 4 bases, leaving 20 bases between the germline ends. The CDR3 nucleotides read TGTGCCAGCAGCTGGGCCTCTGGGATGCGGGGATACGAGCAGTACTTC. It codes for CASSWASGMRGYEQYF.

The sample holds many counts of this clonotype. The CDR3 here is CSARDVGLGGETQYF. The DNA of the CDR3 is TGCAGTGCTAGAGATGTGGGACTAGGCGGGGAGACCCAGTACTTC. The chain is built from TRBV20-1 and TRBJ2-5; 8 bases align to TRBD2. Germline loops: CDR1 DFQATT, CDR2 SNEGSKA (reference sequence). Unmatched junction bases numbered 8, after V lost 0 bases and J lost 5 bases. The CDR3 is made up of 15 amino acids.

There are many counts of this clonotype. This rearrangement joins TRBV5-1 to TRBJ1-2, with D unclear. Trimming removed 4 bases at V and 6 bases at J, with 16 bases between. This CDR3 comprises 14 residues. Germline V CDR1 and CDR2: SGHRS, YFSETQ. In DNA form, the CDR3 reads TGCGCCAGCAGCCTCTTCGGACGGATTGATGGCTACACCTTC. Residues: CASSLFGRIDGYTF.

This clonotype was observed many times. The chain is built from TRBV3-1 and TRBJ2-7; no clear D. Germline V gives CDR1 LGHDT, CDR2 YNNKEL (reference sequence). The V and J ends lost 2 bases and 4 bases respectively, with 15 bases between them. This CDR3 contains 15 residues. The CDR3 DNA is TGTGCCAGCAGCCAAAATCCGGGTGGTCCTTACGAGCAGTACTTC. Protein: CASSQNPGGPYEQYF.

This clonotype was recorded many times. The V and J genes are TRBV2 and TRBJ2-2, with D perhaps matching TRBD2 (5 bases). V lost 7 bases and J lost 5, with 11 bases in between. This CDR3 spans 13 amino acids. Germline lookup yields CDR1 SNHLY and CDR2 FYNNEI. The CDR3 spells CASIRDLTGELFF. The DNA of the CDR3 is TGTGCCAGCATCCGGGATTTGACCGGGGAGCTGTTTTTT. Supplemented by reference TRBV2 and TRBJ2-2, the full variable domain reads EPEVTQTPSHQVTQMGQEVILRCVPISNHLYFYWYRQILGQKVEFLVSFYNNEISEKSEIFDDQFSVERPDGSNFTLKIRSTKLEDSAMYFCASIRDLTGELFFGEGSRLTVL.

This clonotype was detected many times. The chain is built from TRBV12-3 or TRBV12-4 and TRBJ2-5, with a weak D call TRBD2 (6 bases). V dropped 9 bases and J dropped 1 base, with 12 bases sitting between them. The CDR3 spans 13 residues. CDR3 amino acids: CASGRDSQETQYF. The CDR3 DNA is TGTGCCAGTGGACGGGACTCCCAAGAGACCCAGTACTTC.

There are many counts of this clonotype. The chain has TRBV9 and TRBJ2-1; D is perhaps TRBD1 (7 bases). Germline lookup yields CDR1 SGDLS and CDR2 YYNGEE. The CDR3 is 12 residues long. Trimming removed 4 bases from V and 8 bases from J, with 10 bases in between. The CDR3 spells CASSSGGHEQFF. CDR3 bases: TGTGCCAGCAGCTCAGGGGGGCATGAGCAGTTCTTC.

The chain links TRBV12-3 or TRBV12-4 to TRBJ2-3, with 8 nucleotides matching TRBD2. This CDR3 has 16 amino acids. Germline trimming cut 3 bases from V and 8 bases from J; bases unmatched to any gene: 13. CDR3 residues: CASSLTSERPLSTQYF. The CDR3 DNA reads TGTGCCAGCAGTTTGACTAGCGAAAGACCATTGAGTACGCAGTATTTT.

This clonotype was seen at least ten times. V usage is TRBV27 and J usage is TRBJ2-7; 7 nucleotides match TRBD2. Germline values: CDR1 MNHEY, CDR2 SMNVEV (reference sequence). CDR3 length equals 15 residues. Losses at the gene ends were 4 bases for V and 2 bases for J; bases not matched to a gene: 8. As DNA, the CDR3 is TGTGCCAGCAGTTCAACCGGGACTAACACCTACGAGCAGTACTTC. It encodes CASSSTGTNTYEQYF.

This clonotype was found many times. The V gene is TRBV10-3, the J gene TRBJ1-5; 7 nucleotides match TRBD1. CDR1 and CDR2 (germline): ENHRY, SYGVKD. Losses at the gene ends were 6 bases for V and 3 bases for J; bases not matched to a gene: 2. This CDR3 has 13 residues. DNA for the CDR3: TGTGCCATCAGGGGGACAGACAATCAGCCCCAGCATTTT. It specifies CAIRGTDNQPQHF.

There are many counts of this clonotype. The chain is built from TRBV25-1 and TRBJ2-1; D is possibly TRBD1 or TRBD2 (6 bases each). Germline assignment: CDR1 MGHDK and CDR2 SYGVNS. The ends were cut back, 5 bases at V and 8 bases at J, with 10 bases in the middle. CDR3 length: 12 amino acids. CDR3 DNA sequence: TGTGCCAGCAGTCAGAGGGGGGATGAGCAGTTCTTC. Protein: CASSQRGDEQFF.

This clonotype has a count of ten or more. This chain uses TRBV7-2 with TRBJ2-7; D is ambiguous. Per the germline V gene, CDR1 is SGHTA and CDR2 is FQGNSA. The CDR3 has 11 amino acids. Trimming pared 2 bases from V and 5 bases from J, leaving 4 bases between. CDR3 amino acids: CASSLRDEQYF. In DNA form, the CDR3 reads TGTGCCAGCAGCTTACGTGACGAGCAGTACTTC.

This clonotype was seen many times. The chain has TRBV7-8 and TRBJ2-3; no clear D gene. Trimming shortened V by 1 base and J by 4 bases, and 6 bases separated the two germline ends. Looked up from germline, CDR1 is SGHVS and CDR2 is FQNEAQ. The CDR3 spans 13 residues. The CDR3 coding sequence is TGTGCCAGCAGCTTAGTAGTGGCAGATACGCAGTATTTT. It encodes CASSLVVADTQYF. Full variable domain (remainder filled in from reference TRBV7-8 and TRBJ2-3): GAGVSQSPRYKVAKRGQDVALRCDPISGHVSLFWYQQALGQGPEFLTYFQNEAQLDKSGLPSDRFFAERPEGSVSTLKIQRTQQEDSAVYLCASSLVVADTQYFGPGTRLTVL.